Following are 8 T cell receptor beta chains from one sample sequenced in a study of cytomegalovirus exposure and HLA in healthy donors. The PCR was carried out with 60 Vbeta primers and 13 Jbeta primers. TCRdb's copy holds only in-frame clones and misses some; the assay was immunoSEQ multiplex PCR. The sample contains 90,000 to 110,000 clones, around 75% of which appear only once. Sequenced input: PBMCs. Receptors originate from a man aged 25 to 45 in good health and CMV-seronegative.

The chain uses TRBV5-1 and TRBJ1-1, with D possibly TRBD1 on 6 matching bases. CDR1 SGHRS and CDR2 YFSETQ come from the germline V gene. There are 15 residues in the CDR3. Trimming took 4 bases from V and 1 from J, leaving 14 bases between them. The DNA for the CDR3 is TGCGCCAGCAGCCCCCGAGGACAGCGGAACACTGAAGCTTTCTTT. This encodes CASSPRGQRNTEAFF.

CDR3 loop: CASSPWDRITYEQYF. For the CDR3, the DNA is TGTGCCAGCTCACCATGGGACAGAATCACCTACGAGCAGTACTTC. The V and J genes are TRBV18 and TRBJ2-7, with 7 bases fitting TRBD1. The CDR3 runs 15 residues. Looked up from germline, CDR1 is KGHSH and CDR2 is LQKENI. Losses at the gene ends were 2 bases for V and 2 bases for J; bases not matched to a gene: 6.

This chain links TRBV29-1 with TRBJ2-2, with 16 bases aligning to TRBD2. The CDR3 spans 17 residues. Germline V gene data show CDR1 as SQVTM and CDR2 as ANQGSEA. The ends lost 5 bases at V and 4 bases at J; junction bases unmatched: 7. CDR3 amino acids: CSVTGTSGRASTGELFF. The CDR3 nucleotides are TGCAGCGTTACCGGGACTAGCGGGAGGGCGAGCACCGGGGAGCTGTTTTTT.

The chain has TRBV5-1 and TRBJ2-5; the match to TRBD2 covers 12 bases. The germline CDR1 and CDR2 sequences are SGHRS and YFSETQ. This CDR3 is built from 16 residues. V was pared by 3 bases and J by 4 bases, with 7 bases of the junction left unmatched. The CDR3 DNA reads TGCGCCAGCAGCTCCCCGACTAGCGGGAGTCGAGAGACCCAGTACTTC. Translated: CASSSPTSGSRETQYF.

The sample holds a few counts of this clone. The CDR3 loop reads CASSPTRTNEKLFF. CDR3 nucleotide sequence: TGTGCCAGCAGTCCAACGAGGACAAATGAAAAACTGTTTTTT. V usage is TRBV2 and J usage is TRBJ1-4; possible D gene TRBD1, 5 bases. Trimming pared 5 bases from V and 5 bases from J, leaving 12 bases between. The germline gives CDR1 SNHLY, CDR2 FYNNEI. The CDR3 covers 14 residues.

This rearrangement joins TRBV28 to TRBJ1-3, with 7 bases fitting TRBD1. The CDR3 totals 17 residues. Germline V gene sequence: CDR1 MDHEN, CDR2 SYDVKM. Germline trimming cut 9 bases from V and 4 bases from J; bases unmatched to any gene: 18. The DNA for the CDR3 is TGTGCCAGTCAAATACAGGGGATTTCAAAAGGCGGAAACACCATATATTTT. This codes for CASQIQGISKGGNTIYF.

CDR3 in amino acids: CASSLPGSISYEQYF. CDR3 nucleotides: TGTGCCAGCAGTTTGCCCGGTAGCATCTCCTACGAGCAGTACTTC. The V call is TRBV28, the J call TRBJ2-7; D gene ambiguous. The germline CDR1 and CDR2 sequences are MDHEN and SYDVKM. The CDR3 length is 15 residues. V lost 3 bases and J 0 bases, leaving 12 bases between the germline ends.

CDR3: CASSPSGGDNEQFF. In nucleotides, the CDR3 is TGCGCCAGCAGCCCCAGCGGGGGGGACAATGAGCAGTTCTTC. The chain links TRBV4-3 to TRBJ2-1; 10 bases map to TRBD2. Germline V CDR1 and CDR2: LGHNA, YSLEER. CDR3 length: 14 amino acids. V lost 4 bases, J lost 5 bases, and 2 bases stayed unmatched.